Following are 21 T cell receptor beta chains from one sample sequenced in a study of blood T cells in healthy people across ages. The use of a sample-barcoded 5' primer and a J-beta primer mix characterized a second PCR of roughly 7 to 11 cycles. MiXCR, applied by TCRdb to the 5' RACE reads, yields one record per CDR3 protein. Altogether more than 1,400,000 distinct CDR3 sequences are present, roughly 40% being singletons, with the ten largest covering under 8%. What was sequenced was blood. The origin of the receptors is a woman aged 18-35 years in good health.

The chain has TRBV27 and TRBJ2-1; possible D gene TRBD1, 5 bases. Deletions cut 6 bases from V and 6 bases from J, with 12 bases between. This CDR3 spans 13 amino acids. CDR1 MNHEY and CDR2 SMNVEV come from the germline V gene (reference sequence). As DNA, the CDR3 is TGTGCCAGCAGGGGGCCTTCACCCAATGAGCAGTTCTTC. Its protein is CASRGPSPNEQFF.

The chain has TRBV6-1 and TRBJ1-1; tentative D call: TRBD1 (6 bases). V shed 7 bases and J shed 4 bases, with 13 bases lying between them. CDR3 length: 13 amino acids. Germline V gene data show CDR1 as MNHNS and CDR2 as SASEGT. DNA of the CDR3: TGTGCCAGCAAAAGACAGGCCCGCACTGAAGCTTTCTTT. Amino acids: CASKRQARTEAFF.

This chain uses TRBV7-8 with TRBJ2-3, with D perhaps TRBD2 (6 bases). Germline V gene data show CDR1 as SGHVS and CDR2 as FQNEAQ. This CDR3 has 17 amino acids. V lost 6 bases and J lost 2, with 21 bases in between. The CDR3 is CASSLSWRAGLTDTQYF. In DNA form, the CDR3 reads TGTGCCAGCAGTTTATCCTGGAGGGCGGGGCTCACAGATACGCAGTATTTT.

In the case of this clonotype: A read error may explain this, as a much larger clone is one base away. The rearrangement links TRBV7-3 to TRBJ2-1; 7 nucleotides agree with TRBD1. The V segment lost 5 bases and the J segment 13 bases; nucleotides outside the gene matches: 17. This CDR3 has 15 amino acids. Germline V gene data show CDR1 as SGHTA and CDR2 as FQGTGA. CDR3 coding DNA: TGTGCCAGCAGCGTTCGAGGGGGCCCCCAAGAGACCCAGTTCTTC. Protein product: CASSVRGGPQETQFF.

This chain uses TRBV6-4 with TRBJ1-2; D unclear. The germline V gene encodes CDR1 MRHNA and CDR2 SNTAGT. Deletions cut 0 bases from V and 3 bases from J, with 14 bases between. There are 16 residues in the CDR3. The CDR3 nucleotides read TGTGCCAGCAGTGACTCGAGTCGCCGAGGGTACTATGGCTACACCTTC. This codes for CASSDSSRRGYYGYTF.

The chain employs TRBV20-1 and TRBJ2-3; D is ambiguous. From germline, CDR1 is DFQATT and CDR2 SNEGSKA (reference sequence). The V gene lost 6 bases and the J gene lost 3 bases, with 7 bases spanning the gap. The CDR3 length is 11 residues. The CDR3 DNA is TGCAGTGCGGCTATGACAGATACGCAGTATTTT. Its protein product is CSAAMTDTQYF.

V gene TRBV5-5 combines with J gene TRBJ1-5; D is undetermined. V was pared by 2 bases and J by 0 bases, with 9 bases between. The CDR3 is 15 residues long. Germline CDR1 and CDR2: SGHKS and YYEKEE (reference sequence). CDR3 DNA sequence: TGTGCCAGCAGCTTAGAAGAGTATAGCAATCAGCCCCAGCATTTT. This codes for CASSLEEYSNQPQHF.

This chain uses TRBV10-3 with TRBJ1-5, with D unresolved. The CDR3 has 17 amino acids. The germline V and J ends were trimmed by 2 bases and 0 bases, with 14 bases remaining between them. Germline V CDR1 and CDR2: ENHRY, SYGVKD. This CDR3 reads CAISERGSAHSNQPQHF. DNA for the CDR3: TGTGCCATCAGTGAGCGCGGCAGCGCTCATAGCAATCAGCCCCAGCATTTT.

The rearrangement joins TRBV11-2 to TRBJ1-2, with D perhaps TRBD1 (6 bases). The CDR3 length is 15 residues. CDR1 and CDR2 from the germline V gene are SGHAT and FQNNGV. The V end was cut by 1 base, the J end by 5 bases, with 14 bases between. The CDR3 loop is CASSLGGGPSYGYTF. The CDR3 region has the DNA TGTGCCAGCAGCTTAGGTGGGGGGCCGAGTTATGGCTACACCTTC.

In its sample, this clonotype was seen a few times. The V and J genes are TRBV20-1 and TRBJ2-7; 11 bases are a match to TRBD1. This CDR3 spans 12 amino acids. Germline loops: CDR1 DFQATT, CDR2 SNEGSKA (reference sequence). CDR3 residues: CKPGQGVDEQYF. CDR3 DNA sequence: TGCAAGCCGGGACAGGGGGTGGACGAGCAGTACTTC.

The V gene is TRBV12-3 or TRBV12-4, the J gene TRBJ1-2; D remains unclear. Trimming took 6 bases from V and 4 from J, leaving 21 bases between them. This CDR3 has 16 residues. CDR3 in DNA: TGTGCCAGCAGGAGGAATCCCACGTCGCCCATCTATGGCTACACCTTC. Translated, it gives CASRRNPTSPIYGYTF.

This CDR3 is CASSLGDRATNTEAFF. The CDR3 DNA reads as TGTGCCAGCAGCTTAGGGGACAGGGCAACTAACACTGAAGCTTTCTTT. V is TRBV7-9 and J is TRBJ1-1, with TRBD1 matching over 9 bases. The J segment lost 2 bases and the V segment lost 1 base, leaving 5 bases of the junction unmatched. CDR1 and CDR2 (germline): SEHNR, FQNEAQ (reference sequence). The CDR3 has 16 amino acids.

On this clonotype itself: A much more abundant neighbour one base away suggests this may be a read error. The rearrangement links TRBV25-1 to TRBJ2-6, with D possibly matching TRBD2 (6 bases). The CDR3 runs to 12 residues. Germline V lookup: CDR1 MGHDK, CDR2 SYGVNS. The CDR3 here is CASTGGTNALTF. CDR3 sequence (DNA): TGTGCCAGCACCGGGGGAACCAACGCCCTGACTTTC.

This clonotype appeared a single time. The chain joins TRBV20-1 to TRBJ2-3; D is possibly TRBD1 (5 bases). CDR3 length: 14 residues. The V end lost 0 bases, the J end lost 5 bases, and 12 bases lay between the germline ends. CDR1 and CDR2 (germline): DFQATT, SNEGSKA (reference sequence). The chain's CDR3 is CSARDPRDIDTQYF. CDR3 DNA: TGCAGTGCTAGAGATCCCAGGGATATAGATACGCAGTATTTT.

This chain connects TRBV2 to TRBJ2-3, with D perhaps TRBD2 (5 bases). The CDR3 is 13 residues long. With 4 bases removed from V and 4 bases from J, the gap between germline ends came to 9 bases. The V gene's germline CDR1 is SNHLY and CDR2 FYNNEI. CDR3 coding DNA: TGTGCCAGCAGTGGGATCGGGGCAGATACGCAGTATTTT. Protein: CASSGIGADTQYF.

The V call is TRBV24-1, the J call TRBJ2-3; D may be TRBD1 (6 bases). The ends were cut back, 4 bases at V and 4 bases at J, with 17 bases in the middle. CDR1 KGHDR and CDR2 SFDVKD come from the germline V gene. The CDR3 sequence is 16 residues long. DNA of the CDR3: TGTGCCACCAGTGACCCCACGTCACAGGGTGCAGATACGCAGTATTTT. Protein sequence: CATSDPTSQGADTQYF.

The chain has TRBV7-2 and TRBJ2-2; D uncertain. The ends were cut back, 10 bases at V and 5 bases at J, with 8 bases in the middle. Per the germline V gene, CDR1 is SGHTA and CDR2 is FQGNSA. The CDR3 covers 11 residues. CDR3 protein: CATGRTGELFF. CDR3 DNA sequence: TGTGCCACAGGCAGGACCGGGGAGCTGTTTTTT. Full variable domain (rest looked up from reference TRBV7-2 and TRBJ2-2): GAGVSQSPSNKVTEKGKDVELRCDPISGHTALYWYRQSLGQGLEFLIYFQGNSAPDKSGLPSDRFSAERTGGSVSTLTIQRTQQEDSAVYLCATGRTGELFFGEGSRLTVL.

Regarding this clonotype: Germline is not matched at one junction end, which may reflect a read error. This chain joins TRBV7-7 and TRBJ2-5, with TRBD1 identical over 7 bases. The J call is doubtful: the DNA matches TRBJ2-1 better. Germline V gene sequence: CDR1 SSHAT, CDR2 FNYEAQ (reference sequence). CDR3 length equals 17 residues. CDR3 DNA sequence: TGTGCTAGCAGCTTACCTAAGACAGGGAAGTACCAAGAGACCCAGTTCTTC. This encodes CASSLPKTGKYQETQFF.

This clonotype was seen just once. A read error may explain this, as a much larger clone is one base away. V is TRBV9 and J is TRBJ2-7; D call uncertain. Per germline, CDR1 SGDLS and CDR2 YYNGEE. The length of the CDR3 is 15 residues. CDR3 residues: CVSSVGPLSSYEQYF. DNA for the CDR3: TGTGTCAGCAGCGTAGGTCCTCTAAGCTCCTACGAGCAGTACTTC.

This chain connects TRBV10-1 to TRBJ2-3; possible D gene TRBD2, 5 bases. This CDR3 comprises 14 residues. Trimming took 6 bases from V and 4 from J, leaving 14 bases between them. Germline loops: CDR1 WNHNN, CDR2 SYGVQD (reference sequence). CDR3 amino acids: CASRGSGKADTQYF. The DNA of the CDR3 is TGCGCCAGCAGAGGTTCGGGGAAGGCAGATACGCAGTATTTT.

This sequence joins TRBV10-2 and TRBJ1-5, with D perhaps matching TRBD1 (5 bases). Per the germline V gene, CDR1 is WSHSY and CDR2 is SAAADI. The CDR3 consists of 16 residues. V was clipped by 1 base and J by 7 bases, with 17 bases between them. The CDR3 is CASSEWGKGDGQPQHF. In DNA form, the CDR3 reads TGCGCCAGCAGTGAGTGGGGCAAGGGAGACGGACAGCCCCAGCATTTT.